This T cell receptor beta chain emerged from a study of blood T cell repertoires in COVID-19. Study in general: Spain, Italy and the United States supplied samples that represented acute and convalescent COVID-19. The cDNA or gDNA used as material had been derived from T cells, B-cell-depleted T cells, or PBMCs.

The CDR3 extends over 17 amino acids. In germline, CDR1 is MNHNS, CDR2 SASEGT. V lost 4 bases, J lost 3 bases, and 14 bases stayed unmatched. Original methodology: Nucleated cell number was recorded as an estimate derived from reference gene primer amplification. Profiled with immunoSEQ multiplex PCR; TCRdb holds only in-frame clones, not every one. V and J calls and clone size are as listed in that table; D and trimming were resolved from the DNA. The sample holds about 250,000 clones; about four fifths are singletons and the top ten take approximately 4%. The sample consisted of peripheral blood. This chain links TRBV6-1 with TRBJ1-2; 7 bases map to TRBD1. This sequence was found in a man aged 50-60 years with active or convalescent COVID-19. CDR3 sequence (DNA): TGTGCCAGCAGTGTAGACAGGGTAGACCCTCGAGACTATGGCTACACCTTC. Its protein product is CASSVDRVDPRDYGYTF.